The rows below give T cell receptor beta chains drawn from one sample of a study of blood T cells in healthy people across ages. Using its own MiXCR run on the 5' RACE reads, TCRdb lists one record per CDR3 protein. The sample contains approximately 800,000 distinct CDR3 sequences, 20% to 25% of which appear only once. This sample was also put to use in a study of T cells of mothers and their children.

Specimen: blood. All receptors come from a boy aged 5-17 years in good health. CDR3s include the opening cysteine and the closing phenylalanine or tryptophan. D genes are given only for firm matches. Clone size, where shown, is once, few, many, or a class for clones that have expanded.

J,size,V,D,DNA,CDR3
TRBJ2-1,.,TRBV5-5,.,TGTGCCAGCAGCTTGGTTGTCGGGGCTTCCTACAATGAGCAGTTCTTC,CASSLVVGASYNEQFF
TRBJ2-5,.,TRBV12-3/TRBV12-4,.,TGTGCCAGCAGCTCTCCGCCTCCAGAGACCCAGTACTTC,CASSSPPPETQYF
TRBJ2-2,.,TRBV27,TRBD1,TGTGCCAGCAGTTCCGGGACAGGGATTTTTTTTCCCGGGGAGCTGTTTTTT,CASSSGTGIFFPGELFF
TRBJ2-3,.,TRBV18,TRBD1,TGTACCACCCATCCCGGGACAGAACCAGATACGCAGTATTTT,CTTHPGTEPDTQYF
TRBJ2-3,few,TRBV4-3,.,TGCGCCAGCAGCCAAGAACGACTGGGCACAGATACGCAGTATTTT,CASSQERLGTDTQYF
TRBJ2-7,.,TRBV12-3/TRBV12-4,.,TGTGCCAGCAGTTTAGACGTCGGGGTTTACGAGCAGTACTTC,CASSLDVGVYEQYF
TRBJ2-5,few,TRBV4-1,.,TGCGCCAGCAGCCAAGATTCTAGGGGGACCCGGTACTTC,CASSQDSRGTRYF
TRBJ2-1,.,TRBV30,.,TGTGCCTGGAGTTCTTGGGATAATGAGCAGTTCTTC,CAWSSWDNEQFF
TRBJ2-7,.,TRBV6-5,.,TGTGCTAGCGCCCCACAGGGTTCGTCCTACGAGCAGTACTTC,CASAPQGSSYEQYF
TRBJ2-2,.,TRBV19,.,TGTGCCAGTAGTATAGGACGGCCAAACACCGGGGAGCTGTTTTTT,CASSIGRPNTGELFF
TRBJ2-6,.,TRBV15,TRBD1,TGTGCCACCAGCAGTCCGGCCGGGACAGGGGGTGGTGGGGCCAACGTCCCGACTTTC,CATSSPAGTGGGGANVPTF
TRBJ2-3,.,TRBV29-1,.,TGCAGCGTTGTAAACCGCAACTGGGCAGATACGCAGTATTTT,CSVVNRNWADTQYF
TRBJ2-1,.,TRBV9,.,TGTGCCAGCAGCGAGACCGGGACCCAATACAATGAGCAGTTCTTC,CASSETGTQYNEQFF
TRBJ2-2,.,TRBV7-9,.,TGTGCCAGCAGCTTAGTAGCTCTGGGGGGAGCGAACACCGGGGAGCTGTTTTTT,CASSLVALGGANTGELFF
TRBJ2-7,.,TRBV29-1,.,TGCAGCGTTGAGTCAGAAAGCTCCTACGAGCAGTACTTC,CSVESESSYEQYF
TRBJ2-1,few,TRBV21-1,.,TGTGCCAGCAGGAAAAAGATCCCAGGGGGTTTTTGCAATGAGCAGTTCTTC,CASRKKIPGGFCNEQFF
TRBJ2-7,.,TRBV27,TRBD1,TGTGCCAGCAGTTTATCGTCGGGACAGGGAGGGTACGAGCAGTACTTC,CASSLSSGQGGYEQYF
TRBJ1-4,.,TRBV25-1,TRBD1,TGTGCCAGCTCCGACAGGGGAAGAGAAAAACTGTTTTTT,CASSDRGREKLFF
TRBJ1-4,.,TRBV15,.,TGTGCCTCCAGCAGGGCCCTTGAAAAACTGTTTTTT,CASSRALEKLFF
TRBJ2-5,few,TRBV2,.,TGTGCCAGCGGTCTTGGGGGCCAAGAGACCCAGTACTTC,CASGLGGQETQYF
TRBJ2-1,.,TRBV7-3,TRBD1,TGTGCCAGCAGCATAGGCAGGGGGCTAGTCAATGAGCAGTTCTTC,CASSIGRGLVNEQFF